Here is one TCR beta chain with its context. Amplified TCR beta CDR3 regions came from RNA transcripts. The TCR CDR3 was amplified in a first-round RT-PCR using the HTBI primer set. TCRdb ran MiXCR on the multiplex PCR reads and lists one entry per CDR3 protein. The repertoire holds hundreds of thousands of distinct CDR3 sequences, with approximately 14% as singletons. V was shortened by 1 base and J by 3 bases, with 9 bases between the two germline ends. CDR1 and CDR2 from the germline V gene are MGHRA and YSYEKL. This CDR3 has 14 residues. The record originates from a study of T cells in Graves' hyperthyroidism and ophthalmopathy.

The clonotype originates from a woman aged 18-30 years with Graves' hyperthyroidism. The rearrangement uses TRBV4-1 and TRBJ1-1, with D possibly being TRBD1 (5 bases). Sequencing used blood. The CDR3 here is CASSQVSRDTEAFF. As DNA, the CDR3 is TGCGCCAGCAGCCAAGTCAGCAGGGACACTGAAGCTTTCTTT.